This T cell receptor (beta chain) was documented in a study of glioma-infiltrating T cells after dendritic cell vaccination. The CDR3 covers 16 residues. V was pared by 4 bases and J by 5 bases, with 8 bases of the junction left unmatched. Germline-derived CDR1 and CDR2 are SGHNT and YYREEE (reference sequence). Time point indicated: after dendritic cell vaccination, including at tumor progression/relapse. No glioblastoma patient carried an isocitrate dehydrogenase mutation. Primers: 60 V beta forward and 13 J beta reverse. The protocol was immunoSEQ multiplex PCR, while the TCRdb copy is restricted to in-frame clones and leaves out a portion. This table holds almost 90,000 clones, 80% to 85% found once.

V usage is TRBV5-4 and J usage is TRBJ2-5, with 13 positions matching TRBD2. The sequence came from a human donor with glioblastoma. The specimen comprised blood, sampled after dendritic cell vaccination. This CDR3 is CASSTATSGGLETQYF. The CDR3 coding sequence is TGTGCCAGCAGCACAGCGACTAGCGGGGGGCTGGAGACCCAGTACTTC.